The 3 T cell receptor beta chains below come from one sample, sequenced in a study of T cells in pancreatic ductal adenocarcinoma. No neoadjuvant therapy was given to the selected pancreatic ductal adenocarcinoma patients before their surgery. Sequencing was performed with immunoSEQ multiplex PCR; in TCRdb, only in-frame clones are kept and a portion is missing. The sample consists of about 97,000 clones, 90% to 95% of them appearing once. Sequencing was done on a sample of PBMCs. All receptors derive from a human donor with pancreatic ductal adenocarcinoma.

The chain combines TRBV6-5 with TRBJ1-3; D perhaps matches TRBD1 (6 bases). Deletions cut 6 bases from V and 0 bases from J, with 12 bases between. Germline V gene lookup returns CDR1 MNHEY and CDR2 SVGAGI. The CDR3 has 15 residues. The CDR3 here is CASRTTGNSGNTIYF. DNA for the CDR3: TGTGCCAGCAGAACCACAGGGAACTCTGGAAACACCATATATTTT.

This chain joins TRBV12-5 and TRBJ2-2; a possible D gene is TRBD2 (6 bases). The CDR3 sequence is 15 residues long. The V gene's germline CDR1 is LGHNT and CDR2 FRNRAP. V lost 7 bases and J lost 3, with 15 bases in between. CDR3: CASVRGGSYTGELFF. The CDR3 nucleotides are TGTGCTAGTGTCCGGGGAGGCAGTTACACCGGGGAGCTGTTTTTT.

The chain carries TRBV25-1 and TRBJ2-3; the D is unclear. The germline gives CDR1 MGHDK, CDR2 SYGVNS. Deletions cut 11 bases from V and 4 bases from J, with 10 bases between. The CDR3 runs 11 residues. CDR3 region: CAPPRPDTQYF. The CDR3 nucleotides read TGTGCCCCCCCCAGGCCAGATACGCAGTATTTT.